This T cell receptor (beta chain) was captured in a study of T cell clonotyping in hematopoietic cell transplantation. Study at large: Recipient samples before transplant were obtained post-cytoreduction.

Broader study findings: Pathologically expanded recipient clonotypes increased progressively from day 30 to day 180 as diversity fell. Few recipient clonotypes overlapped donors; over 97% were de novo at given depth. Broader posttransplant TCR repertoire diversity was predicted by graft donor and pretransplant recipient Inverse Simpson Index values.

This table comes from immunoSEQ multiplex PCR, and its TCRdb copy is limited to in-frame clones, with some not included. The table records over 15,000 clones, just over 90% of them present only once. Time point meaning: recipient sample about 28 days before transplant, after cytoreduction. This clone has only one observation. What it recognizes is unknown. The V gene's germline CDR1 is SGHRS and CDR2 YFSETQ. J gave up 2 bases and V 4 bases, and 6 bases lay outside the gene matches. This CDR3 is built from 15 residues. The chain links TRBV5-1 to TRBJ1-5, with TRBD1 matching 7 bases. Sequenced material: peripheral blood mononuclear cells, taken before stem cell transplant. This TCR derives from a man between 18 and 29 years old with biphenotypic leukemia. Some clones in this sample may be carry-over from other donors' samples. The chain's CDR3 is CASSLGQAGNQPQHF. CDR3 nucleotides: TGCGCCAGCAGCCTTGGACAGGCGGGCAATCAGCCCCAGCATTTT.